The next 30 T cell receptor beta chains were all read from a single sample in a study of OX40 agonist ivuxolimab in advanced cancers. Only in-frame clones appear in the TCRdb table, and some are missing; sequencing was by immunoSEQ multiplex PCR. The repertoire includes fewer than 95,000 clones, roughly nine tenths of them detected once, and 3.4% sits in the top ten. The sample was CD4+ or CD8+ T cells sorted from blood, taken in a trial of the OX40 agonist ivuxolimab. The receptors here all came from an adult with an advanced solid tumor such as melanoma, head and neck, liver or kidney cancer.

This clone was detected a few times. V gene TRBV7-9 combines with J gene TRBJ1-2; perhaps TRBD1 as D (6 bases). The V end lost 6 bases, the J end lost 2 bases, and 16 bases lay between the germline ends. The length of the CDR3 is 15 residues. Germline values: CDR1 SEHNR, CDR2 FQNEAQ (reference sequence). CDR3 residues: CASSPTSGTNYGYTF. CDR3 coding DNA: TGTGCCAGCAGTCCTACTAGCGGGACAAACTATGGCTACACCTTC.

The chain is built from TRBV29-1 and TRBJ2-7; D assignment may be TRBD1 or TRBD2 (5 bases each). Trimming removed 4 bases at V and 6 bases at J, with 10 bases between. Germline V gives CDR1 SQVTM, CDR2 ANQGSEA. The CDR3 has 11 amino acids. CDR3 in amino acids: CSVAHGGEQYF. The DNA for the CDR3 is TGCAGCGTTGCCCATGGGGGCGAGCAGTACTTC.

The chain combines TRBV27 with TRBJ2-1; maybe TRBD2 (5 bases). Trimming took off 3 bases at V and 11 bases at J, with 11 bases between the two ends. The CDR3 runs to 12 residues. Germline CDR1 MNHEY, CDR2 SMNVEV (reference sequence). The CDR3 region is CASSFGREKQFF. CDR3 DNA sequence: TGTGCCAGCAGTTTCGGACGGGAAAAGCAGTTCTTC.

V usage is TRBV19 and J usage is TRBJ1-2; tentatively, D is TRBD1 (5 bases). This CDR3 has 14 amino acids. In germline, CDR1 is LNHDA, CDR2 SQIVND (reference sequence). V was cut by 3 bases and J by 4 bases, with 12 bases left in between. The CDR3 is CASSMPPGSYGYTF. The DNA for the CDR3 is TGTGCCAGTAGTATGCCTCCAGGGAGCTATGGCTACACCTTC.

The chain's CDR3 is CASSSLDGPNTEAFF. The CDR3 nucleotides are TGTGCCAGTAGTAGCCTTGATGGGCCCAACACTGAAGCTTTCTTT. The rearrangement uses TRBV19 and TRBJ1-1; D is undetermined. The CDR3 has 15 amino acids. Trimming cost V 4 bases and J 2 bases, with 14 bases left between them. Germline-derived CDR1 and CDR2 are LNHDA and SQIVND (reference sequence).

The chain joins TRBV7-9 to TRBJ2-3; D might be TRBD2 (5 bases). With 0 bases removed from V and 6 bases from J, the gap between germline ends came to 16 bases. Germline assignment: CDR1 SEHNR and CDR2 FQNEAQ (reference sequence). This CDR3 region has 16 residues. The CDR3 DNA reads TGTGCCAGCAGCTTAGCGCGGGTGGTGGAAGCCGATACGCAGTATTTT. It codes for CASSLARVVEADTQYF.

The chain recombines TRBV19 with TRBJ2-4, with 8 bases lining up with TRBD1. Unmatched junction bases numbered 9, after V lost 3 bases and J lost 5 bases. The germline V gene encodes CDR1 LNHDA and CDR2 SQIVND (reference sequence). CDR3 length: 16 residues. CDR3 bases: TGTGCCAGTAGTATTGGGTTCGGGACAGGCCAAAACATTCAGTACTTC. Translated: CASSIGFGTGQNIQYF.

Concerning this clone itself: This sample includes further DNA sequences coding for the same CDR3. The rearrangement links TRBV27 to TRBJ1-5, with a weak D call TRBD1 (6 bases). This CDR3 is built from 14 residues. Per the germline V gene, CDR1 is MNHEY and CDR2 is SMNVEV (reference sequence). The V end lost 4 bases, the J end lost 6 bases, and 13 bases lay between the germline ends. DNA for the CDR3: TGTGCCAGCAGTTCACAGGGCGGAGGTCAGCCCCAGCATTTT. This translates into CASSSQGGGQPQHF.

This chain links TRBV2 with TRBJ2-5; possibly TRBD1 or TRBD2 for D (5 bases each). Trimming stripped 7 bases from V and 5 bases from J, with 20 bases between. The CDR3 length is 15 residues. Germline V gives CDR1 SNHLY, CDR2 FYNNEI. In nucleotides, the CDR3 is TGTGCCAGCATCGGATTCAGGGTGAGAGGGGAGACCCAGTACTTC. This encodes CASIGFRVRGETQYF. Based on the CDR3 plus reference TRBV2 and TRBJ2-5, the full variable domain is EPEVTQTPSHQVTQMGQEVILRCVPISNHLYFYWYRQILGQKVEFLVSFYNNEISEKSEIFDDQFSVERPDGSNFTLKIRSTKLEDSAMYFCASIGFRVRGETQYFGPGTRLLVL.

With regard to this clone: Other DNA sequences in this specimen translate into the identical CDR3. This chain uses TRBV11-2 with TRBJ2-7; D unresolved. This CDR3 region has 11 residues. V was pared by 6 bases and J by 2 bases, with 5 bases between. The germline CDR1 and CDR2 sequences are SGHAT and FQNNGV. The CDR3 loop reads CASSLTYEQYF. The CDR3 DNA sequence: TGTGCCAGCAGTTTAACCTACGAGCAGTACTTC.

The rearrangement uses TRBV19 and TRBJ1-1; D gene unclear. The CDR3 contains 13 residues. Trimming shortened V by 3 bases and J by 1 base, and 6 bases separated the two germline ends. Germline V gene lookup returns CDR1 LNHDA and CDR2 SQIVND (reference sequence). The CDR3 spells CASSIGRNTEAFF. DNA of the CDR3: TGTGCCAGTAGTATTGGGAGGAACACTGAAGCTTTCTTT.

The rearrangement links TRBV6-1 to TRBJ2-5; D possibly corresponds to TRBD1 (6 bases). The germline CDR1 and CDR2 sequences are MNHNS and SASEGT. CDR3 length equals 14 residues. The ends were cut back, 7 bases at V and 1 base at J, with 13 bases in the middle. Here the CDR3 reads CASTAGALQETQYF. Here the CDR3 DNA reads TGTGCCAGCACGGCAGGGGCCCTCCAAGAGACCCAGTACTTC.

This rearrangement joins TRBV10-1 to TRBJ1-1, with D possibly TRBD1 on 6 matching bases. V lost 0 bases and J lost 1, with 15 bases in between. This CDR3 comprises 17 residues. From germline, CDR1 is WNHNN and CDR2 SYGVQD (reference sequence). CDR3 sequence (DNA): TGCGCCAGCAGTGAGTCGACAGGAGGGGTATGGAACACTGAAGCTTTCTTT. It specifies CASSESTGGVWNTEAFF.

This clone has a single count. The chain is built from TRBV11-2 and TRBJ1-1; TRBD1 agrees at 8 bases. CDR1 is SGHAT and CDR2 is FQNNGV in the germline V gene. This CDR3 has 15 residues. Germline trimming cut 4 bases from V and 8 bases from J; bases unmatched to any gene: 12. The CDR3 sequence is CASSWSETGAREAFF. CDR3 nucleotides: TGTGCCAGCAGCTGGAGCGAGACAGGGGCAAGAGAAGCTTTCTTT.

This chain connects TRBV4-3 to TRBJ2-3; TRBD2 aligns across 11 bases. CDR1 LGHNA and CDR2 YSLEER come from the germline V gene. With V trimmed by 4 bases and J by 1 base, 4 bases remained unmatched. The CDR3 totals 16 residues. The CDR3: CASSLLLAGGTDTQYF. CDR3 DNA: TGCGCCAGCAGCCTCCTACTAGCGGGGGGCACAGATACGCAGTATTTT.

The chain carries TRBV4-1 and TRBJ2-7; D is perhaps TRBD1 or TRBD2 (5 bases each). V was cut by 1 base and J by 1 base, with 14 bases left in between. This CDR3 is 16 amino acids long. Germline-derived CDR1 and CDR2 are MGHRA and YSYEKL. CDR3 coding DNA: TGCGCCAGCAGCCAAGTGTACAGGTCGGGATCCTACGAGCAGTACTTC. It codes for CASSQVYRSGSYEQYF.

Here the CDR3 DNA reads TGTGCCAGCAGTTTCTCAGGGCCCAGCACAGATACGCAGTATTTT. This translates into CASSFSGPSTDTQYF. V usage is TRBV27 and J usage is TRBJ2-3, with D possibly TRBD1 on 5 matching bases. The CDR3 loop spans 15 amino acids. With 3 bases removed from V and 0 bases from J, the gap between germline ends came to 10 bases. Per germline, CDR1 MNHEY and CDR2 SMNVEV (reference sequence).

V is TRBV27 and J is TRBJ2-3, with D unresolved. Germline V gives CDR1 MNHEY, CDR2 SMNVEV (reference sequence). The germline V and J ends were trimmed by 5 bases and 6 bases, with 15 bases remaining between them. The CDR3 loop spans 14 amino acids. CDR3 nucleotide sequence: TGTGCCAGCAGTACTCCGGACGGCCGCGATACGCAGTATTTT. Its protein is CASSTPDGRDTQYF.

The chain employs TRBV28 and TRBJ2-3; TRBD1 matches 7 bases. The V and J ends lost 6 bases and 2 bases, in that order; junction bases with no gene match: 5. The germline CDR1 and CDR2 sequences are MDHEN and SYDVKM. This CDR3 comprises 14 residues. The CDR3 sequence is CASRWDRYTDTQYF. The CDR3 bases are TGTGCCAGCAGGTGGGACAGATACACAGATACGCAGTATTTT. The complete variable domain, with remaining parts taken from reference TRBV28 and TRBJ2-3, reads DVKVTQSSRYLVKRTGEKVFLECVQDMDHENMFWYRQDPGLGLRLIYFSYDVKMKEKGDIPEGYSVSREKKERFSLILESASTNQTSMYLCASRWDRYTDTQYFGPGTRLTVL.

This sequence joins TRBV21-1 and TRBJ2-1; the D segment call TRBD2 is taken from the table without a DNA check. TRBV21-1 is a known pseudogene. This CDR3 spans 13 amino acids. DNA of the CDR3: TGTGCCAGCAGCAACAACCCCGGGAGAGAGCAGTTCTTC. This gives the protein CASSNNPGREQFF.

This CDR3 is CASSSNRGTETGELFF. The CDR3, as DNA: TGTGCCAGCAGTTCCAATCGCGGGACAGAAACCGGGGAGCTGTTTTTT. The gene calls are TRBV6-5 and TRBJ2-2, with TRBD1 as a possible D gene (7 bases). Germline CDR1 MNHEY, CDR2 SVGAGI. CDR3 length: 16 residues. V shed 4 bases and J shed 5 bases, with 17 bases lying between them.

As concerns this clone: At one of its ends the junction is not consistent with the germline gene, which may arise from a read error. CDR3 amino acids: CASSAETTDAQYF. Written as DNA, the CDR3 is TGTGCCAGCAGCGCCGAGACCACAGATGCGCAGTATTTT. This chain connects TRBV9 to TRBJ2-3; D remains ambiguous. The germline V gene encodes CDR1 SGDLS and CDR2 YYNGEE. The CDR3 has 13 amino acids. Looking up the rest from reference TRBV9 and TRBJ2-3 gives the full variable domain: DSGVTQTPKHLITATGQRVTLRCSPRSGDLSVYWYQQSLDQGLQFLIQYYNGEERAKGNILERFSAQQFPDLHSELNLSSLELGDSALYFCASSAETTDAQYFGPGTRLTVL.

This clone has a single count. The rearrangement links TRBV27 to TRBJ2-7, with D possibly matching TRBD2 (5 bases). Germline loops: CDR1 MNHEY, CDR2 SMNVEV (reference sequence). V lost 6 bases to trimming and J lost 2 bases, with 11 bases between them. This CDR3 is built from 13 residues. The CDR3 loop reads CASSSGVTYEQYF. In nucleotides, the CDR3 is TGTGCCAGCAGCTCCGGGGTAACCTACGAGCAGTACTTC.

This clone appeared a few times. V and J are TRBV4-3 and TRBJ1-1; no definite D call. Trimming left V 4 bases short and J 1 base short, with 7 bases between. The germline V gene has CDR1 LGHNA and CDR2 YSLEER. CDR3 length: 13 amino acids. The CDR3 sequence is CASSRSENTEAFF. The CDR3, as DNA: TGCGCCAGCAGCCGATCAGAGAACACTGAAGCTTTCTTT.

The chain carries TRBV4-1 and TRBJ2-7; TRBD1 aligns across 7 bases. This CDR3 is built from 17 residues. J gave up 4 bases and V 2 bases, and 14 bases lay outside the gene matches. Per germline, CDR1 MGHRA and CDR2 YSYEKL. The CDR3: CASSQTPDRVVVYEQYF. In DNA, the CDR3 is TGCGCCAGCAGCCAAACTCCAGACAGGGTAGTAGTTTACGAGCAGTACTTC.

This chain joins TRBV7-6 and TRBJ2-5, with a tentative D call TRBD2 (5 bases). CDR3 length equals 17 residues. CDR1 is SGHVS, CDR2 FNYEAQ, per germline. The V and J ends lost 3 bases and 3 bases respectively, with 20 bases between them. The CDR3 reads CASSLWGEVPPEETQYF. The CDR3 coding sequence is TGTGCCAGCAGCTTGTGGGGAGAGGTGCCTCCCGAAGAGACCCAGTACTTC.

This clone was seen just once. The V gene is TRBV29-1, the J gene TRBJ2-3; D is unresolved. Germline assignment: CDR1 SQVTM and CDR2 ANQGSEA. V lost 7 bases and J lost 6, with 8 bases in between. CDR3 length equals 10 residues. The DNA of the CDR3 is TGCAGCGCCCATTCCGATACGCAGTATTTT. Protein product: CSAHSDTQYF.

This clone was seen only a few times. The rearrangement uses TRBV7-9 and TRBJ2-7, with D perhaps given as TRBD1 or TRBD2 (5 bases each). V was cut by 3 bases and J by 2 bases, with 11 bases left in between. The CDR3 covers 14 residues. Germline V lookup: CDR1 SEHNR, CDR2 FQNEAQ (reference sequence). CDR3 sequence (DNA): TGTGCCAGCAGCTTCGCCGGGGCCACCTACGAGCAGTACTTC. This translates into CASSFAGATYEQYF.

This sequence joins TRBV27 and TRBJ1-5; unclear D gene. V was shortened by 4 bases and J by 4 bases, with 11 bases between the two germline ends. CDR3 size: 14 residues. Per the germline V gene, CDR1 is MNHEY and CDR2 is SMNVEV (reference sequence). CDR3 DNA: TGTGCCAGCAGTTCCCGGGCCTTAAATCAGCCCCAGCATTTT. Its translation: CASSSRALNQPQHF.

The chain couples TRBV14 to TRBJ2-3; D is unresolved. Trimming took off 3 bases at V and 0 bases at J, with 13 bases between the two ends. This CDR3 region has 16 residues. Per the germline V gene, CDR1 is SGHDN and CDR2 is FVKESK. CDR3 nucleotides: TGTGCCAGCAGCCAGAGGTGGACGTCTAGCACAGATACGCAGTATTTT. Amino acids: CASSQRWTSSTDTQYF.